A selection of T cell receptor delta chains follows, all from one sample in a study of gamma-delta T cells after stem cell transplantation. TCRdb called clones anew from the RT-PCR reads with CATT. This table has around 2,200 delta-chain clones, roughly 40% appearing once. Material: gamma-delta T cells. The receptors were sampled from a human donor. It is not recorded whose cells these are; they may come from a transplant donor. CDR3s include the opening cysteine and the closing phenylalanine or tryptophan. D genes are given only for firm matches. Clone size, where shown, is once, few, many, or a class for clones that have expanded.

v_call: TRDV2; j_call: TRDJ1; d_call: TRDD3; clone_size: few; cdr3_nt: TGTGCCTGTGACACCATTTCCCTCGGTGAGGGATACGACACCGATAAACTCATCTTT; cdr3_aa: CACDTISLGEGYDTDKLIF
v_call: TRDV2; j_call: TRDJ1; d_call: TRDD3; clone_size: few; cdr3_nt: TGTGCCTGTGACACGATACCTGGGGGCACAGAAAATAAACTCATCTTT; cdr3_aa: CACDTIPGGTENKLIF
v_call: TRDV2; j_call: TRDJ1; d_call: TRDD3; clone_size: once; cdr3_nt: TGTGCCTGTGACATACTGGAGGGGGATACTTCGCAAACCGATAAACTCATCTTT; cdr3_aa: CACDILEGDTSQTDKLIF
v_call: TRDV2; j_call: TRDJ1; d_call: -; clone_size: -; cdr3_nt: TGTGCCTGTGACACCGTGGGGGCCCTACGACCAATCACCGATAAACTCATCTTT; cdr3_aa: CACDTVGALRPITDKLIF
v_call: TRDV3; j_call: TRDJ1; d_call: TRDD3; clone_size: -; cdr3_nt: TGTGCCTTCCCCCCAGGGATACGCGGTAAACTCATCTTT; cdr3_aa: CAFPPGIRGKLIF
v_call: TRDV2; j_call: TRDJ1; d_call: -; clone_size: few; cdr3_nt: TGTGCCTGTGACTTACTCCATCCCGGCCCCGATAAACTCATCTTT; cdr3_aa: CACDLLHPGPDKLIF
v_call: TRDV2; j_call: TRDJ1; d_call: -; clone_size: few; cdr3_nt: TGTGCCTGTGACACCCTACCGGGTGGGTCCGGGCACACCGATAAACTCATCTTT; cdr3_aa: CACDTLPGGSGHTDKLIF
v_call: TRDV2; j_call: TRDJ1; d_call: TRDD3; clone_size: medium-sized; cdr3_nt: TGTGCCTGTGAAGCGATGATACTGGGGGATACCCATAAACTCATCTTT; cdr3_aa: CACEAMILGDTHKLIF
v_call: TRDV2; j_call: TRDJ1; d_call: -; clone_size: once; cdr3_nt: TGTGCCTGTGTCTCAATAGCGTCCGATAAACTCATCTTT; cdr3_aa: CACVSIASDKLIF
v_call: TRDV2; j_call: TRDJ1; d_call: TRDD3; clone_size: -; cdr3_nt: TGTGCCTGTGACATCTTAACTGGGGGATTTTACACCGATAAACTCATCTTT; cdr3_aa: CACDILTGGFYTDKLIF
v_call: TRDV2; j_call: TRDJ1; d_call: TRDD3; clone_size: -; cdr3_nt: TGTGCCTGTGACCCGGTAGGGGGGGGATCCAACGATAAACTCATCTTT; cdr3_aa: CACDPVGGGSNDKLIF
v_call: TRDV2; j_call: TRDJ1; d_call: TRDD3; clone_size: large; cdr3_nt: TGTGCCTGTGACACCGTACTGGGGGATACGTTGTACACCGATAAACTCATCTTT; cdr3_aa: CACDTVLGDTLYTDKLIF
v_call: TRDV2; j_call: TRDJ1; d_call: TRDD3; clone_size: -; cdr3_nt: TGTGCCTGCAAACCTACTTACTGGGGGATATCCTTGTACACCGATAAACTCATCTTT; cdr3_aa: CACKPTYWGISLYTDKLIF
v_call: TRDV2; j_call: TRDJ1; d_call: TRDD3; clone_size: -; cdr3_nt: TGTGCCTGTGAGGCATTGGGGGATACAGTGGATAATGGGACCGCTAAACTCATCTTT; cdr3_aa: CACEALGDTVDNGTAKLIF
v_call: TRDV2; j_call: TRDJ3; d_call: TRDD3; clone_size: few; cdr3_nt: TGTGCCTGTGACGTACTGGGGGATAGCTCCTGGGACACCCGACAGATGTTTTTC; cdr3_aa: CACDVLGDSSWDTRQMFF
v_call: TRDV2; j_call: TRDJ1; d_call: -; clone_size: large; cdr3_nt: TGTGCCTGTGACACGGTCTCGGCGGATACCGATAAACTCATCTTT; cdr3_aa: CACDTVSADTDKLIF
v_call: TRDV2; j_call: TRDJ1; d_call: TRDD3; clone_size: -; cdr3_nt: TGTGCCTGTGAGGCATTGGGGGATACAGTGGATAATGGGACCGATAAACTCATCTTT; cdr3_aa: CACEALGDTVDNGTDKLIF
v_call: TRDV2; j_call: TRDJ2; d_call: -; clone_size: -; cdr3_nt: TGTGCCTGTGACACTCTTCCTACCCGGGGGATACTGACAGCACAACTCTTCTTT; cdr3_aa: CACDTLPTRGILTAQLFF
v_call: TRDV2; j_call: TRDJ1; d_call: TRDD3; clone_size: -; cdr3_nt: TGTGCCTGTGACTCGCTGGGGGATACGCGAGTTCCCGATAAACTCATCTTT; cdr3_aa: CACDSLGDTRVPDKLIF
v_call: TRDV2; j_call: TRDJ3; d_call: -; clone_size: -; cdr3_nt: TGTGCCTGTGACACCGTTGGGGCCGGCTCCTGGGACACCCGACAGATGTTTTTC; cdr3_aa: CACDTVGAGSWDTRQMFF
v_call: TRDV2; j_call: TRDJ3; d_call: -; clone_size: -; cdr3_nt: TGTGCCTGTGACACCCTTCTTCCTTCCTGGGACACCCGACAGATGTTTTTC; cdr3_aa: CACDTLLPSWDTRQMFF
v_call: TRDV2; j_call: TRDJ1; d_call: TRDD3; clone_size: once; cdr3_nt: TGTGCCTGTGAACCCCTCAAAGGGGTGCTGGGGGATACTTACACCGATACACTCATCTTT; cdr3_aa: CACEPLKGVLGDTYTDTLIF
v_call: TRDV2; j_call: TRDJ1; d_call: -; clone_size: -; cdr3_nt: TGTGCCTGTGACTGGCTCGGCTTTACCGATAAACTCATCTTT; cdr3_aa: CACDWLGFTDKLIF